The 12 T cell receptor beta chains in this list originate from one sample, sequenced in a study of response to subunit inactivated influenza vaccine. TCRdb re-analysed the RT-PCR reads in MiXCR, keeping a single row per CDR3 protein. The sample contains approximately 700,000 distinct CDR3 sequences, approximately 14% of which appear only once. The sequences come from PBMCs from blood, collected roughly 12 days after vaccination. Receptor source: a man aged 50-59 years who received an inactivated influenza vaccine.

This clonotype has a handful of counts. The chain joins TRBV25-1 to TRBJ1-1, with unresolved D. CDR1 MGHDK and CDR2 SYGVNS come from the germline V gene. With 0 bases removed from V and 0 bases from J, the gap between germline ends came to 5 bases. The CDR3 contains 14 residues. The DNA for the CDR3 is TGTGCCAGCAGTGAATATGGGATGAACACTGAAGCTTTCTTT. Its protein is CASSEYGMNTEAFF.

The V gene is TRBV6-1, the J gene TRBJ2-7, with D perhaps matching TRBD1 or TRBD2 (7 bases each). Germline CDR1 and CDR2: MNHNS and SASEGT. The V gene lost 6 bases and the J gene lost 4 bases, with 13 bases spanning the gap. CDR3 length: 13 amino acids. Written as DNA, the CDR3 is TGTGCCAGCAGAGGGACAGCGGGGTACGAGCAGTACTTC. It is translated as CASRGTAGYEQYF.

This clonotype was seen a few times. The chain uses TRBV6-1 and TRBJ1-1; D uncertain. The CDR3 runs to 12 residues. Trimming left V 6 bases short and J 5 bases short, with 10 bases between. From germline, CDR1 is MNHNS and CDR2 SASEGT. The chain's CDR3 is CASSETRTEAFF. The CDR3 DNA is TGTGCCAGCAGCGAAACGCGGACTGAAGCTTTCTTT.

The gene calls are TRBV7-9 and TRBJ2-7; a weak D match, TRBD2 (5 bases). CDR1 is SEHNR, CDR2 FQNEAQ, per germline (reference sequence). The CDR3 loop spans 16 amino acids. Trimming took off 5 bases at V and 3 bases at J, with 20 bases between the two ends. The DNA for the CDR3 is TGTGCCAGCAGCGAGCCTAGTCCTCCCGGGATCTACGAGCAGTACTTC. Residues: CASSEPSPPGIYEQYF.

This clonotype was counted only a few times. CDR3 amino acids: CASNNRWDRGNYGYTF. In nucleotides, the CDR3 is TGTGCCAGCAACAATAGATGGGACAGGGGGAACTATGGCTACACCTTC. The chain joins TRBV28 to TRBJ1-2, with TRBD1 matching 11 bases. V shed 7 bases, J shed 2 bases, and the junction held 9 bases outside the gene matches. CDR3 size: 16 residues. Germline CDR1 is MDHEN and CDR2 is SYDVKM.

This chain uses TRBV7-3 with TRBJ2-7; 8 bases fit TRBD1. CDR3 length equals 15 residues. CDR1 and CDR2 from the germline V gene are SGHTA and FQGTGA. The J segment lost 6 bases and the V segment lost 5 bases, leaving 12 bases of the junction unmatched. This chain's CDR3 is CASSRLGQGRSEQYF. The CDR3 region has the DNA TGTGCCAGCAGCCGTTTAGGACAGGGCCGTTCCGAGCAGTACTTC.

Ten or more counts support this clonotype. The chain has TRBV7-2 and TRBJ2-3; D gene ambiguous. The CDR3 contains 14 residues. Germline V CDR1 and CDR2: SGHTA, FQGNSA. V lost 2 bases to trimming and J lost 5 bases, with 11 bases between them. The CDR3 loop is CASSLRASRDTQYF. Here the CDR3 DNA reads TGTGCCAGCAGCTTACGGGCCTCTCGAGATACGCAGTATTTT.

This chain joins TRBV20-1 and TRBJ1-2, with a tentative D call TRBD1 (5 bases). The V gene's germline CDR1 is DFQATT and CDR2 SNEGSKA (reference sequence). The CDR3 has 13 residues. Trimming took off 6 bases at V and 4 bases at J, with 15 bases between the two ends. In nucleotides, the CDR3 is TGCAGTGCCGGGCGGCTTAGGGGCTATGGCTACACCTTC. Protein: CSAGRLRGYGYTF.

This clonotype appeared a few times. V gene TRBV4-2 combines with J gene TRBJ2-7, with TRBD1 identical over 7 bases. Germline assignment: CDR1 LGHNA and CDR2 YNFKEQ. The CDR3 has 14 amino acids. J gave up 2 bases and V 4 bases, and 5 bases lay outside the gene matches. CDR3 sequence reads: CASSPDRETYEQYF. CDR3 sequence (DNA): TGTGCCAGCAGCCCAGACAGGGAAACCTACGAGCAGTACTTC.

There are a few counts of this clonotype. The chain uses TRBV15 and TRBJ2-5, with D perhaps matching TRBD1 or TRBD2 (5 bases each). Trimming took off 3 bases at V and 1 base at J, with 9 bases between the two ends. This CDR3 has 14 amino acids. Germline lookup yields CDR1 LNHNV and CDR2 YYDKDF (reference sequence). DNA of the CDR3: TGTGCCACCAGCAGCCCGGGGCTCCAAGAGACCCAGTACTTC. This sequence encodes CATSSPGLQETQYF.

The gene calls are TRBV25-1 and TRBJ2-7; TRBD2 matches at 14 bases. The CDR3 spans 15 residues. Germline values: CDR1 MGHDK, CDR2 SYGVNS. V trimming: 3 bases; J trimming: 6 bases; junction bases outside the gene matches: 4. As DNA, the CDR3 is TGTGCCAGCAGTGACCGGACTAGCGGGAGGAGCGAGCAGTACTTC. It yields the protein CASSDRTSGRSEQYF.

The chain combines TRBV19 with TRBJ2-2; D may be TRBD2 (5 bases). Germline V gene sequence: CDR1 LNHDA, CDR2 SQIVND (reference sequence). This CDR3 is built from 18 residues. Trimming stripped 5 bases from V and 1 base from J, with 20 bases between. In DNA, the CDR3 is TGTGCCAGTAGTTATTTGTGGCTAGCAAATGGGAACACCGGGGAGCTGTTTTTT. Its protein is CASSYLWLANGNTGELFF.